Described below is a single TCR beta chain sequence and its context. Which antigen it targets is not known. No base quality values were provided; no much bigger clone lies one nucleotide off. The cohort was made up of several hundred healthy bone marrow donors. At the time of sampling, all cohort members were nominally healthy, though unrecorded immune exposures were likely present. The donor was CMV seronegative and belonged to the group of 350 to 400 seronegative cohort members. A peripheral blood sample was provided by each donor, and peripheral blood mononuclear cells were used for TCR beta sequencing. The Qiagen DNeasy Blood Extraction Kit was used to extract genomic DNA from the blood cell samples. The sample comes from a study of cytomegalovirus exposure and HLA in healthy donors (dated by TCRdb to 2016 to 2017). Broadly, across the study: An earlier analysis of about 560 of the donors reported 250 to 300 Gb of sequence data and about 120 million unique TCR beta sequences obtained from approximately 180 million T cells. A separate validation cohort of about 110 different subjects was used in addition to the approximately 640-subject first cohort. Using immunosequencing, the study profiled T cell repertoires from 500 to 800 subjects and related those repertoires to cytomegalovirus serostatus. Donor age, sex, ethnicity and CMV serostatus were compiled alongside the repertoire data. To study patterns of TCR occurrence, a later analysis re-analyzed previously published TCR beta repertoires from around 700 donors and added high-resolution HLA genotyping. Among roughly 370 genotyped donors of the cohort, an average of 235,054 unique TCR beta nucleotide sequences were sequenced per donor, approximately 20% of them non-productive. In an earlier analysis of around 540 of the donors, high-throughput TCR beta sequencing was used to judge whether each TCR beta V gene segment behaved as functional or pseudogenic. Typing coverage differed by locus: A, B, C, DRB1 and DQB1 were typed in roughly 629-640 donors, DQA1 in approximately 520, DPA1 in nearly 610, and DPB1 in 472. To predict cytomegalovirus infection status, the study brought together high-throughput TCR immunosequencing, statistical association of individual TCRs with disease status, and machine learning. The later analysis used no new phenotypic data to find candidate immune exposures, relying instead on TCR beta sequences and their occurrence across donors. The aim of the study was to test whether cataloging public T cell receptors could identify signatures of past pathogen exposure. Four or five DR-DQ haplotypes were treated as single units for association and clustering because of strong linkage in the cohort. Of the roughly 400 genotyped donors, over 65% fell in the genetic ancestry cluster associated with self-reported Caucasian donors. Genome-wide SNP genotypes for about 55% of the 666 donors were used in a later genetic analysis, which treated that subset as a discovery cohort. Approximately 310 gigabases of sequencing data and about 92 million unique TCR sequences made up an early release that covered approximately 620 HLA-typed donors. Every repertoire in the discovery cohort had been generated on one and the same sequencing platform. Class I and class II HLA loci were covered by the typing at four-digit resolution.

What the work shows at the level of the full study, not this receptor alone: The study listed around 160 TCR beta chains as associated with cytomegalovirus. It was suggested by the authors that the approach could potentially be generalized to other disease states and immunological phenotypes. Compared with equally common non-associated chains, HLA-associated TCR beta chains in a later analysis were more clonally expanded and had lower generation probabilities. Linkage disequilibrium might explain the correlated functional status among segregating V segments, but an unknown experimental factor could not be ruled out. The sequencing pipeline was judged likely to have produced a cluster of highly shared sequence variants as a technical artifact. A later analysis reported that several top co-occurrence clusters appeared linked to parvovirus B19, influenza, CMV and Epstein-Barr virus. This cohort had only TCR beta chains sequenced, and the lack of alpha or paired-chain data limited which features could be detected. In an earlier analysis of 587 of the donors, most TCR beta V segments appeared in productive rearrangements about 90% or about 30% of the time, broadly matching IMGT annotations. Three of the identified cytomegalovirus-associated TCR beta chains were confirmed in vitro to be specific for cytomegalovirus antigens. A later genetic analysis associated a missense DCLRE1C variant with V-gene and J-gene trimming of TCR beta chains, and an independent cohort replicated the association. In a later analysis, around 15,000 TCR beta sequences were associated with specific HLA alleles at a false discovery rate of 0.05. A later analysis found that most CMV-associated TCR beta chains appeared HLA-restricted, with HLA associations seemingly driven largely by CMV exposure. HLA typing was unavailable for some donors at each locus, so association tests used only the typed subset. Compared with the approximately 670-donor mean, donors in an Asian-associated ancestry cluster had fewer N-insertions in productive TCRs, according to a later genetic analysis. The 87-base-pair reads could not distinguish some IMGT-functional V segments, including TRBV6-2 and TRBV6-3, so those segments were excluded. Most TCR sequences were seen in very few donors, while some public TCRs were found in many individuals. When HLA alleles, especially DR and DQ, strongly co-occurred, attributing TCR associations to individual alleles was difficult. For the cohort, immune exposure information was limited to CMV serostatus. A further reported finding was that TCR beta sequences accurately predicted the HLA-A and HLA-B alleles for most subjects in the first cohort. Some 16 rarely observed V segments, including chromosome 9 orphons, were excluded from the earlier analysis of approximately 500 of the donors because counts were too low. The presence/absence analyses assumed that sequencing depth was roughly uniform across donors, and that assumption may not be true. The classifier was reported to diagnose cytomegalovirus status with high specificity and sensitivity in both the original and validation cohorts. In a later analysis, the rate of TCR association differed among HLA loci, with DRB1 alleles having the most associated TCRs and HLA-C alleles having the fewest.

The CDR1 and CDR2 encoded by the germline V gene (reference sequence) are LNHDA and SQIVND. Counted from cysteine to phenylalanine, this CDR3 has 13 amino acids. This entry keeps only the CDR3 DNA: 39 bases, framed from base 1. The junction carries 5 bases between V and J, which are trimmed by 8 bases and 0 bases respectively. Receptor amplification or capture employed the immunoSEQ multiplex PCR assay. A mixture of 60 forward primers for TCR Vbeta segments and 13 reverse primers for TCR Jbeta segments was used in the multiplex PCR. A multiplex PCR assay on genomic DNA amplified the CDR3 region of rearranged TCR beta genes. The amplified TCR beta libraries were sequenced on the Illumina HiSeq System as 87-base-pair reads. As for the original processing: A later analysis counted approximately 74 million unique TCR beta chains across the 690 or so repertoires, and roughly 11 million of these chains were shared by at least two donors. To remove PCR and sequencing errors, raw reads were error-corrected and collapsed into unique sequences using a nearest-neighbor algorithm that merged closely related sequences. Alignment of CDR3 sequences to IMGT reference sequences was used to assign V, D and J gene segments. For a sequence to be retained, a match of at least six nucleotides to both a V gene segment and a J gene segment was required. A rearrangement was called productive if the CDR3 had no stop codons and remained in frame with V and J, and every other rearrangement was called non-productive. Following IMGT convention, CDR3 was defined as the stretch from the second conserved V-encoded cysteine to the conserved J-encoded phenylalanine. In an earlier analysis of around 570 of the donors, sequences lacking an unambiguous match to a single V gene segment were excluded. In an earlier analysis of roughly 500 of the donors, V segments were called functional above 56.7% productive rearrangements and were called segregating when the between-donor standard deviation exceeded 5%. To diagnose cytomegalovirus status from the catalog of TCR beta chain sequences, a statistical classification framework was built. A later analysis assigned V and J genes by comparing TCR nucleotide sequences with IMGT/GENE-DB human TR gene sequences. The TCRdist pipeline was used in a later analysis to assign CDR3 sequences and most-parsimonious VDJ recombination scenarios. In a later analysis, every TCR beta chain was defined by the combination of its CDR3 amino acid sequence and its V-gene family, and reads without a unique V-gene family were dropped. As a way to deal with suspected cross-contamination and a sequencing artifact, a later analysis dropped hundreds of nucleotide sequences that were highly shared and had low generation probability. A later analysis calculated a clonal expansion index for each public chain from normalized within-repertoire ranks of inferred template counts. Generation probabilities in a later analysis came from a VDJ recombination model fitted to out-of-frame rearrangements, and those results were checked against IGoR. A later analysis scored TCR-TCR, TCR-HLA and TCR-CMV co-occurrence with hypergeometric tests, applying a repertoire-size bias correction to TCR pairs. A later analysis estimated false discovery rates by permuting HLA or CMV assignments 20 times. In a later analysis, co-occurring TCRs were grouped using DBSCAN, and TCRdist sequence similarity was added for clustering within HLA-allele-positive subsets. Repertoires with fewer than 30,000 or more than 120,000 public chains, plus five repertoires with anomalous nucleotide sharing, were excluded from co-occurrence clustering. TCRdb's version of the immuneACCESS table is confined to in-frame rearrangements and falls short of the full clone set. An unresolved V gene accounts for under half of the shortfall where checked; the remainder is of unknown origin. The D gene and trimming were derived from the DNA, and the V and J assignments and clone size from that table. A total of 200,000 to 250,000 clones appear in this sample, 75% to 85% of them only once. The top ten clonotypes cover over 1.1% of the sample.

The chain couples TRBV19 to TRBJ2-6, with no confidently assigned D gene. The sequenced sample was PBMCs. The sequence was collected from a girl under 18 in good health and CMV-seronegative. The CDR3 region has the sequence CASRGSGANVLTF. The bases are TGTGCCAGTCGCGGCTCTGGGGCCAACGTCCTGACTTTC.